A selection of T cell receptor beta chains follows, all from one sample in a study of Graves' ophthalmopathy and Graves' hyperthyroidism. Each CDR3 protein gets one entry after TCRdb re-called the multiplex PCR reads with MiXCR. This table has some 350,000 distinct CDR3 sequences, approximately 18% appearing once. Sequenced material: peripheral blood. These receptors were collected from an adult woman with stable Graves' hyperthyroidism. The CDR3 runs from the conserved cysteine through the conserved F or W. The order of the fields is CDR3 DNA, CDR3 protein, clone size, J gene, V gene, D gene. D genes are given only for firm matches. Expanded clones get a size class; other rows say once, few or many, or leave the size out.

CDR3 DNA: TGTGCCAGCAGCCAATCCGACCCCGCGCTCTACGAGCAGTACTTC; CDR3 protein: CASSQSDPALYEQYF; clone size: many; J gene: TRBJ2-7; V gene: TRBV11-2; D gene: NA
CDR3 DNA: TGCGCCAGCAGCAACCTATTAGACTCCTACGAGCAGTACTTC; CDR3 protein: CASSNLLDSYEQYF; clone size: many; J gene: TRBJ2-7; V gene: TRBV5-1; D gene: NA
CDR3 DNA: TGTGCCAGCAGGGCAGGGGATCTAGCCAAAAACATTCAGTACTTC; CDR3 protein: CASRAGDLAKNIQYF; clone size: NA; J gene: TRBJ2-4; V gene: TRBV2; D gene: NA
CDR3 DNA: TGTGCCAGCAGTTCCCCCGGGAGCAGTACCTACGAGCAGTACTTC; CDR3 protein: CASSSPGSSTYEQYF; clone size: many; J gene: TRBJ2-7; V gene: TRBV12-3/TRBV12-4; D gene: NA
CDR3 DNA: TGTGCCAGCACACGGACTAGCGGTAGAGAGACCCAGTACTTC; CDR3 protein: CASTRTSGRETQYF; clone size: NA; J gene: TRBJ2-5; V gene: TRBV18; D gene: TRBD2
CDR3 DNA: TGTGCCAGCAGCTACGGGACAGACTATAATTCACCCCTCCACTTT; CDR3 protein: CASSYGTDYNSPLHF; clone size: many; J gene: TRBJ1-6; V gene: TRBV7-9; D gene: TRBD1
CDR3 DNA: TGTGCCAGCAGCGTAGCCCCCCGATCCACTGAAGCTTTCTTT; CDR3 protein: CASSVAPRSTEAFF; clone size: few; J gene: TRBJ1-1; V gene: TRBV9; D gene: NA
CDR3 DNA: TGCGCCAGCAGCCGCAACCCGGGACTAGCGGCCTACGAGCAGTACTTC; CDR3 protein: CASSRNPGLAAYEQYF; clone size: many; J gene: TRBJ2-7; V gene: TRBV4-3; D gene: TRBD2
CDR3 DNA: TGTGCCATCAGTGGCAGCGGGGCGAACACCGGGGAGCTGTTTTTT; CDR3 protein: CAISGSGANTGELFF; clone size: many; J gene: TRBJ2-2; V gene: TRBV10-3; D gene: TRBD2
CDR3 DNA: TGTGCCAGCAGTTGGGCCGTGGGGCCGAGCACTGAAGCTTTCTTT; CDR3 protein: CASSWAVGPSTEAFF; clone size: many; J gene: TRBJ1-1; V gene: TRBV6-5; D gene: NA